This TCR beta chain was sequenced during a study of T-cell reconstitution after alpha-beta-depleted transplantation in children. Researchers prepared the TCRbeta library using unique molecular identifiers, the study reports. TCRdb re-called the PCR reads with MiXCR, one entry per CDR3 protein. This sample has almost 500,000 distinct CDR3 sequences; about 12% occur once, and the top ten carry around 5.6%. In its sample, this clonotype was seen many times. This CDR3 spans 14 amino acids. Trimming pared 1 base from V and 2 bases from J, leaving 8 bases between. Germline CDR1 reads LNHNV; CDR2 reads YYDKDF (reference sequence).

V gene TRBV15 combines with J gene TRBJ2-5; D ambiguous. This clonotype was obtained from a human donor who donated a stem cell graft to a child with combined immunodeficiency. Source: PBMCs from the stem cell graft donor, taken from the stem cell graft. In nucleotides, the CDR3 is TGTGCCACCAGCAGAGCTGGGTCACAAGAGACCCAGTACTTC. This translates into CATSRAGSQETQYF.